The present entry profiles one T cell receptor beta chain with its context. Its specificity is unknown. RNA transcripts gave rise to amplified TCR beta CDR3 regions. During a first-round RT-PCR of the TCR CDR3, the HTBI primer set was used. A single record per CDR3 protein comes from TCRdb applying MiXCR to the multiplex PCR reads. The repertoire holds 500,000 to 600,000 distinct CDR3 sequences, with just under 20% as singletons. Germline CDR1 DFQATT, CDR2 SNEGSKA (reference sequence). The CDR3 covers 12 residues. Deletions cut 5 bases from V and 6 bases from J, with 13 bases between. This entry is derived from a study of T cells in Graves' hyperthyroidism and ophthalmopathy. Points from the study as a whole: Prediction of ophthalmopathy progression came a median approximately 6 months pre-onset.

Disease duration was under 3 months in the ophthalmopathy patients, who also had a Clinical Activity Score of at least 3 and a NOSPECS grade of at least 4. Together with thyroid ultrasound, orbital computed tomography, serum thyroxine and TRAb, clinical symptoms were used for diagnoses. Fresh peripheral blood, 9.5 to 10 ml of it, supplied the PBMCs. Sequencing was performed on blood. This TCR derives from a man aged 35 to 55 with Graves' ophthalmopathy. The chain joins TRBV20-1 to TRBJ1-2; D is perhaps TRBD1 (5 bases). The CDR3 protein is CSAAGTRNGYTF. In nucleotides, the CDR3 is TGCAGTGCTGCCGGGACCAGGAATGGCTACACCTTC.